Shown below are 27 T cell receptor beta chains from a single sample sequenced in a study of CD8 T cells in ankylosing spondylitis. MiXCR, run by TCRdb on the 5' RACE reads, gives a single entry per CDR3 protein. Of some 150,000 distinct CDR3 sequences listed, approximately 48% were seen once; the top ten hold 13% to 15%. Sequencing was carried out using synovial fluid, either unsorted or a sorted T cell fraction (not recorded which). All receptors come from a male donor with ankylosing spondylitis.

The CDR3 sequence is CASSWGRGWDSEAFF. DNA for the CDR3: TGTGCCAGCAGCTGGGGAAGGGGTTGGGACTCTGAAGCTTTCTTT. V and J are TRBV12-3 or TRBV12-4 and TRBJ1-1; tentative D call: TRBD1 (5 bases). The CDR3 loop spans 15 amino acids. V was trimmed by 6 bases and J by 6 bases, leaving 20 bases between them.

This chain uses TRBV4-2 with TRBJ2-2; D uncertain. The CDR3 has 13 amino acids. Germline V gives CDR1 LGHNA, CDR2 YNFKEQ. V was trimmed by 8 bases and J by 1 base, leaving 8 bases between them. CDR3 nucleotides: TGTGCCAGCCACGCATGGAACACCGGGGAGCTGTTTTTT. This codes for CASHAWNTGELFF.

The table lists this clonotype with a count of one. The chain joins TRBV5-1 to TRBJ1-1, with 7 bases matching TRBD1. This CDR3 region has 14 residues. Germline CDR1 and CDR2: SGHRS and YFSETQ. Trimming took 3 bases from V and 5 from J; bases not matched to a gene: 7. CDR3: CASSSRQGLTEAFF. CDR3 DNA: TGCGCCAGCAGCTCCAGACAGGGACTTACTGAAGCTTTCTTT. The full variable domain, completed using reference TRBV5-1 and TRBJ1-1, is KAGVTQTPRYLIKTRGQQVTLSCSPISGHRSVSWYQQTPGQGLQFLFEYFSETQRNKGNFPGRFSGRQFSNSRSEMNVSTLELGDSALYLCASSSRQGLTEAFFGQGTRLTVV.

V and J are TRBV29-1 and TRBJ2-1; D gene unclear. The CDR3 is 17 residues long. Germline assignment: CDR1 SQVTM and CDR2 ANQGSEA. The V and J ends lost 3 bases and 8 bases respectively, with 26 bases between them. The CDR3 region has the DNA TGCAGCGTTGAGCAAGACGCAGGTTATGCGATGTTCGATGAGCAGTTCTTC. Translated, it gives CSVEQDAGYAMFDEQFF.

There are a few counts of this clonotype. The V call is TRBV5-1, the J call TRBJ2-5; D call uncertain. The V and J ends lost 0 bases and 6 bases respectively, with 15 bases between them. Per germline, CDR1 SGHRS and CDR2 YFSETQ. The CDR3 runs 15 residues. The CDR3 protein is CASSLEAEPWQTQYF. CDR3 coding DNA: TGCGCCAGCAGCTTGGAGGCAGAACCGTGGCAGACCCAGTACTTC.

This chain links TRBV6-5 with TRBJ2-2; tentative D call: TRBD1 (5 bases). V was trimmed by 3 bases and J by 3 bases, leaving 14 bases between them. The CDR3 runs to 16 residues. The germline CDR1 and CDR2 sequences are MNHEY and SVGAGI. CDR3: CASSYTGQSDTGELFF. The CDR3 DNA reads TGTGCCAGCAGTTATACAGGACAATCGGACACCGGGGAGCTGTTTTTT.

V usage is TRBV4-3 and J usage is TRBJ1-6; D is uncertain. Germline assignment: CDR1 LGHNA and CDR2 YSLEER. Trimming shortened V by 0 bases and J by 5 bases, and 14 bases separated the two germline ends. This CDR3 has 17 residues. DNA of the CDR3: TGCGCCAGCAGCCAAGATAGTCCCGGAGGGAATAATTCACCCCTCCACTTT. Its translation: CASSQDSPGGNNSPLHF.

This clonotype was counted at least ten times. The V call is TRBV12-3 or TRBV12-4, the J call TRBJ2-1; no firm D call. The ends were cut back, 2 bases at V and 6 bases at J, with 5 bases in the middle. The CDR3 is made up of 12 amino acids. CDR3 protein: CASSLRPNEQFF. The DNA for the CDR3 is TGTGCCAGCAGTTTAAGGCCCAATGAGCAGTTCTTC.

In the case of this clonotype: This could be a read error, since a much larger clone is one nucleotide away. The V call is TRBV5-5, the J call TRBJ2-2; D ambiguous. This CDR3 is built from 16 residues. Germline V gene lookup returns CDR1 SGHKS and CDR2 YYEKEE (reference sequence). V was trimmed by 6 bases and J by 0 bases, leaving 15 bases between them. The CDR3 DNA is TGTGCCAGCATCCAAGGTCCCACTCCGAACACCGGGGAGCTGTTTTTT. Its protein product is CASIQGPTPNTGELFF.

The chain combines TRBV20-1 with TRBJ2-1, with 7 bases matching TRBD2. The CDR3 consists of 14 residues. V lost 5 bases to trimming and J lost 4 bases; unmatched junction nucleotides: 8. Looked up from germline, CDR1 is DFQATT and CDR2 is SNEGSKA (reference sequence). This CDR3 is CSAGRLAPYNEQFF. The CDR3 DNA follows: TGCAGTGCTGGACGACTAGCCCCTTACAATGAGCAGTTCTTC.

The gene calls are TRBV12-3 or TRBV12-4 and TRBJ2-7, with 10 bases lining up with TRBD1. CDR3 length: 18 amino acids. Germline trimming cut 5 bases from V and 5 bases from J; bases unmatched to any gene: 18. CDR3 loop: CASSPGGDMGQGMDEQYF. The CDR3 bases are TGTGCCAGCAGTCCGGGAGGAGATATGGGACAGGGGATGGACGAGCAGTACTTC.

This clonotype was detected only a few times. The chain's CDR3 is CASSHRVGLRSHEQYF. CDR3 sequence (DNA): TGTGCCAGCAGCCACAGGGTGGGACTGAGGTCCCACGAGCAGTACTTC. This chain links TRBV11-3 with TRBJ2-7; either TRBD1 or TRBD2 may fit D (6 bases each). V was shortened by 5 bases and J by 5 bases, with 22 bases between the two germline ends. The CDR3 is made up of 16 amino acids. Germline CDR1 is SGHNT and CDR2 is YENEEA.

This clonotype was detected ten times or more. V usage is TRBV9 and J usage is TRBJ1-4; D uncertain. This CDR3 is built from 15 residues. Germline lookup yields CDR1 SGDLS and CDR2 YYNGEE. Trimming pared 4 bases from V and 5 bases from J, leaving 15 bases between. In DNA, the CDR3 is TGTGCCAGCAGCCCCGGGTGGGCTGCAAATGAAAAACTGTTTTTT. Its translation is CASSPGWAANEKLFF.

This chain uses TRBV20-1 with TRBJ2-5; the D is unclear. CDR3 length: 14 amino acids. V was pared by 1 base and J by 5 bases, with 14 bases between. In germline, CDR1 is DFQATT, CDR2 SNEGSKA (reference sequence). CDR3 residues: CSARGSYLEETQYF. For the CDR3, the DNA is TGCAGTGCTAGAGGCAGTTACCTAGAGGAGACCCAGTACTTC.

The chain combines TRBV5-1 with TRBJ1-1, with TRBD1 matching 7 bases. The CDR3 totals 15 residues. Germline V gives CDR1 SGHRS, CDR2 YFSETQ. The V gene end was trimmed by 2 bases and the J gene end by 1 base; junction bases not matched to a gene: 5. The CDR3 is CASSLPGQKNTEAFF. CDR3 in DNA: TGCGCCAGCAGCTTACCGGGACAGAAGAACACTGAAGCTTTCTTT.

The genes are TRBV5-1 and TRBJ1-3; D is uncertain. Trimming left V 1 base short and J 0 bases short, with 2 bases between. CDR3 length: 13 residues. The germline V gene encodes CDR1 SGHRS and CDR2 YFSETQ. CDR3 region: CASSLISGNTIYF. DNA of the CDR3: TGCGCCAGCAGCTTGATCTCTGGAAACACCATATATTTT.

The J gene is TRBJ1-3, the V gene TRBV5-1; 7 bases are shared with TRBD1. Trimming cost V 3 bases and J 2 bases; bases outside gene matches: 8. CDR1 is SGHRS, CDR2 YFSETQ, per germline. The CDR3 totals 16 residues. The CDR3 spells CASSSMTGWPGNTIYF. CDR3 sequence (DNA): TGCGCCAGCAGCTCTATGACAGGGTGGCCTGGAAACACCATATATTTT.

This clonotype was detected ten times or more. The rearrangement links TRBV20-1 to TRBJ2-5; perhaps TRBD2 as D (7 bases). The V and J ends lost 0 bases and 5 bases respectively, with 13 bases between them. The CDR3 has 14 residues. Germline V gene data show CDR1 as DFQATT and CDR2 as SNEGSKA (reference sequence). CDR3 residues: CSARDGGPEETQYF. DNA for the CDR3: TGCAGTGCTAGAGACGGGGGGCCAGAGGAGACCCAGTACTTC.

This sequence joins TRBV5-1 and TRBJ1-1, with D maybe TRBD1 (6 bases). This CDR3 region has 15 residues. CDR1 and CDR2 from the germline V gene are SGHRS and YFSETQ. Trimming left V 3 bases short and J 3 bases short, with 15 bases between. The CDR3 spells CASSSPDSGYTEAFF. The CDR3 region has the DNA TGCGCCAGCAGCTCTCCGGACAGCGGCTACACTGAAGCTTTCTTT.

This clonotype showed up just a few times. The CDR3 loop is CASSLGQPYSEQYF. The CDR3 nucleotides are TGTGCCAGCAGCTTAGGACAGCCCTACTCCGAGCAGTACTTC. The rearrangement links TRBV13 to TRBJ2-7, with D unresolved. CDR1 is PRHDT and CDR2 is FYEKMQ in the germline V gene (reference sequence). The CDR3 has 14 amino acids. V lost 0 bases, J lost 6 bases, and 12 bases lay in between.

The chain recombines TRBV10-3 with TRBJ1-6; unclear D gene. V lost 6 bases, J lost 7 bases, and 16 bases lay in between. Per the germline V gene, CDR1 is ENHRY and CDR2 is SYGVKD. The length of the CDR3 is 15 residues. CDR3 protein: CAISDQLHKNSPLHF. The CDR3 coding sequence is TGTGCCATCAGCGATCAGCTGCACAAAAATTCACCCCTCCACTTT.

The genes are TRBV19 and TRBJ1-1; 9 nucleotides agree with TRBD1. Unmatched junction bases numbered 9, after V lost 5 bases and J lost 5 bases. Germline V gene sequence: CDR1 LNHDA, CDR2 SQIVND (reference sequence). The CDR3 loop spans 15 amino acids. The CDR3 here is CASSAPGTGRTEAFF. The CDR3 DNA follows: TGTGCCAGTAGTGCCCCCGGGACAGGGAGGACTGAAGCTTTCTTT. Full variable domain (rest looked up from reference TRBV19 and TRBJ1-1): DGGITQSPKYLFRKEGQNVTLSCEQNLNHDAMYWYRQDPGQGLRLIYYSQIVNDFQKGDIAEGYSVSREKKESFPLTVTSAQKNPTAFYLCASSAPGTGRTEAFFGQGTRLTVV.

The chain is built from TRBV7-9 and TRBJ1-5; no definite D call. The CDR3 length is 12 residues. V was clipped by 10 bases and J by 6 bases, with 13 bases between them. Looked up from germline, CDR1 is SEHNR and CDR2 is FQNEAQ (reference sequence). DNA of the CDR3: TGTGCCACTGCCGGGCAAGGTCAGCCCCAGCATTTT. Translated: CATAGQGQPQHF.

This clonotype appeared many times. The gene calls are TRBV30 and TRBJ2-7, with D unclear. The V gene lost 3 bases and the J gene lost 6 bases, with 18 bases spanning the gap. The germline gives CDR1 GTSNPN, CDR2 SVGIG (reference sequence). The CDR3 spans 14 residues. For the CDR3, the DNA is TGTGCCTGGAGCTACCGGGCCGCCTCGGGCGAGCAGTACTTC. This gives the protein CAWSYRAASGEQYF.

The V and J genes are TRBV29-1 and TRBJ2-4, with 9 bases lining up with TRBD1. The CDR3 spans 14 residues. Trimming cost V 7 bases and J 7 bases; bases outside gene matches: 11. The V gene's germline CDR1 is SQVTM and CDR2 ANQGSEA. The CDR3 is CSAFGGQGRNIQYF. CDR3 DNA sequence: TGCAGCGCTTTTGGTGGACAGGGGCGGAACATTCAGTACTTC. The full variable domain, its missing parts supplied by reference TRBV29-1 and TRBJ2-4, is SAVISQKPSRDICQRGTSLTIQCQVDSQVTMMFWYRQQPGQSLTLIATANQGSEATYESGFVIDKFPISRPNLTFSTLTVSNMSPEDSSIYLCSAFGGQGRNIQYFGAGTRLSVL.

CDR3 nucleotides: TGTGCCACCAGTCCCGGGGGGGCCCGGGAGACCCAGTACTTC. It specifies CATSPGGARETQYF. This chain joins TRBV24-1 and TRBJ2-5, with 8 bases that match TRBD2. Unmatched junction bases numbered 7, after V lost 6 bases and J lost 5 bases. The CDR3 is made up of 14 amino acids. Per the germline V gene, CDR1 is KGHDR and CDR2 is SFDVKD.

This chain joins TRBV12-3 or TRBV12-4 and TRBJ2-1, with D perhaps matching TRBD2 (6 bases). This CDR3 comprises 15 residues. Trimming took off 6 bases at V and 4 bases at J, with 16 bases between the two ends. The CDR3 spells CASRTRYGGYNEQFF. The CDR3 coding sequence is TGTGCCAGCAGAACACGCTATGGGGGGTACAATGAGCAGTTCTTC.